Below, 30 T cell receptor beta chains from the same sample are listed, as sequenced in a study of cytomegalovirus exposure and HLA in healthy donors. Data came from immunoSEQ multiplex PCR; TCRdb stores just in-frame clones and leaves some out. This sample has 100,000 or so clones, with about 88% found just once. Material for sequencing was PBMCs. These TCRs come from a young woman in good health and CMV-seropositive.

V gene TRBV10-1 combines with J gene TRBJ2-3, with 7 bases lining up with TRBD2. This CDR3 has 13 residues. J lost 8 bases, V lost 10 bases, and 12 bases had no gene match. Germline CDR1 WNHNN, CDR2 SYGVQD (reference sequence). Here the CDR3 reads CATQGAGIGTQYF. CDR3 sequence (DNA): TGCGCCACCCAGGGAGCGGGGATTGGTACGCAGTATTTT.

The rearrangement links TRBV5-1 to TRBJ1-1; D is perhaps TRBD1 (5 bases). This CDR3 is built from 16 residues. Germline CDR1 SGHRS, CDR2 YFSETQ. V was shortened by 0 bases and J by 3 bases, with 15 bases between the two germline ends. The CDR3 sequence: CASSLGTAPGDTEAFF. CDR3 nucleotides: TGCGCCAGCAGCTTGGGGACGGCTCCGGGGGACACTGAAGCTTTCTTT.

The genes are TRBV6-6 and TRBJ2-7; possible D gene TRBD1, 6 bases. The germline CDR1 and CDR2 sequences are MNHNY and SVGAGI (reference sequence). V lost 8 bases, J lost 6 bases, and 17 bases lay in between. This CDR3 spans 13 amino acids. CDR3 sequence: CASSDSPEGEQYF. The CDR3 DNA reads TGTGCCAGCTCGGACAGCCCCGAAGGCGAGCAGTACTTC.

V gene TRBV19 combines with J gene TRBJ1-2, with D unclear. V lost 5 bases, J lost 6 bases, and 10 bases lay in between. The CDR3 sequence is 12 residues long. Germline V gene sequence: CDR1 LNHDA, CDR2 SQIVND (reference sequence). The CDR3 sequence: CASSPAENGYTF. The CDR3 bases are TGTGCCAGTAGTCCGGCGGAGAATGGCTACACCTTC.

This clone has just a few counts. The CDR3 loop is CASSVGVYEQYF. CDR3 nucleotides: TGTGCCAGCAGTGTCGGGGTTTACGAGCAGTACTTC. J is TRBJ2-7 and V is TRBV6-5, with D perhaps matching TRBD2 (5 bases). V gave up 5 bases and J gave up 4 bases, with 9 bases separating them. This CDR3 has 12 amino acids. From germline, CDR1 is MNHEY and CDR2 SVGAGI.

This clone has a single count. The rearrangement uses TRBV28 and TRBJ1-2; 9 nucleotides line up with TRBD1. Germline V gives CDR1 MDHEN, CDR2 SYDVKM. CDR3 length: 17 amino acids. The V and J ends lost 7 bases and 4 bases, in that order; junction bases with no gene match: 16. The CDR3 DNA follows: TGTGCCAGCACGGGACAGGGCCCTTCAACTATAACCTATGGCTACACCTTC. Amino acid sequence: CASTGQGPSTITYGYTF.

This chain uses TRBV21-1 with TRBJ1-3; TRBD1 is the table's D call, not checked against the DNA. TRBV21-1 is labeled a pseudogene. The CDR3 covers 12 residues. The CDR3: CASTGGGNTIYF. The CDR3 DNA follows: TGTGCCAGCACAGGGGGCGGAAACACCATATATTTT.

The rearrangement uses TRBV27 and TRBJ2-3; D is uncertain. Germline V gene data show CDR1 as MNHEY and CDR2 as SMNVEV (reference sequence). V dropped 3 bases and J dropped 4 bases, with 5 bases sitting between them. CDR3 size: 12 residues. CDR3 sequence: CASSFTADTQYF. As DNA, the CDR3 is TGTGCCAGCAGTTTTACGGCAGATACGCAGTATTTT.

This clone has only one observation. The junction departs from germline at one end; a sequencing error may be responsible. V gene TRBV7-3 combines with J gene TRBJ2-7, with a possible D match to TRBD1 (5 bases). Germline V gene data show CDR1 as SGHTA and CDR2 as FQGTGA. This CDR3 comprises 12 residues. CDR3 region: CASSSGIGPEEF. The CDR3 nucleotides are TGTGCCAGCAGCTCAGGGATTGGGCCAGAGGAATTC.

In its sample, this clone was seen once. The chain recombines TRBV10-2 with TRBJ1-4; TRBD1 is a possible D gene (5 bases). The CDR3 runs 13 residues. Germline V gene data show CDR1 as WSHSY and CDR2 as SAAADI. V lost 9 bases to trimming and J lost 8 bases, with 16 bases between them. The CDR3 sequence is CASASANREKLFF. The DNA of the CDR3 is TGCGCCAGTGCTTCCGCTAACAGGGAAAAACTGTTTTTT.

V and J are TRBV9 and TRBJ1-2, with 7 bases matching TRBD1. Per germline, CDR1 SGDLS and CDR2 YYNGEE. The CDR3 is 16 amino acids. The J segment lost 7 bases and the V segment lost 0 bases, leaving 12 bases of the junction unmatched. The CDR3, as DNA: TGTGCCAGCAGCGTAGATTTCTCAGGGGACAGTGGTGGCTACACCTTC. This sequence encodes CASSVDFSGDSGGYTF. Full variable domain (outside the CDR3, taken from reference TRBV9 and TRBJ1-2): DSGVTQTPKHLITATGQRVTLRCSPRSGDLSVYWYQQSLDQGLQFLIQYYNGEERAKGNILERFSAQQFPDLHSELNLSSLELGDSALYFCASSVDFSGDSGGYTFGSGTRLTVV.

The V call is TRBV5-1, the J call TRBJ2-7; a possible D gene is TRBD1 (6 bases). The CDR3 sequence is 15 residues long. The germline CDR1 and CDR2 sequences are SGHRS and YFSETQ. V was clipped by 0 bases and J by 2 bases, with 12 bases between them. CDR3 in amino acids: CASSLGAGAAYEQYF. The CDR3 bases are TGCGCCAGCAGCTTGGGTGCAGGGGCCGCCTACGAGCAGTACTTC.

The chain links TRBV4-1 to TRBJ2-5; perhaps TRBD1 as D (6 bases). Deletions cut 3 bases from V and 1 base from J, with 9 bases between. From germline, CDR1 is MGHRA and CDR2 YSYEKL. The CDR3 has 14 residues. DNA for the CDR3: TGCGCCAGCAGCCAGCGGACAGTCCAAGAGACCCAGTACTTC. Encoded protein: CASSQRTVQETQYF.

The chain joins TRBV19 to TRBJ2-5; possibly TRBD1 for D (6 bases). This CDR3 comprises 14 residues. V lost 4 bases, J lost 1 base, and 10 bases lay in between. From germline, CDR1 is LNHDA and CDR2 SQIVND (reference sequence). This CDR3 reads CASSRTGFQETQYF. In nucleotides, the CDR3 is TGTGCCAGTAGTAGAACAGGGTTCCAAGAGACCCAGTACTTC.

The chain uses TRBV28 and TRBJ1-5, with D possibly matching TRBD1 (5 bases). V lost 7 bases and J 5 bases, leaving 18 bases between the germline ends. CDR1 and CDR2 (germline): MDHEN, SYDVKM. The CDR3 contains 15 residues. The CDR3, as DNA: TGTGCCAGCACCAATACGGGGGGAAGGGATCAGCCCCAGCATTTT. Encoded protein: CASTNTGGRDQPQHF.

V gene TRBV2 combines with J gene TRBJ2-1; TRBD2 aligns across 7 bases. CDR3 size: 11 residues. V lost 7 bases and J lost 10; bases outside the gene matches: 4. Germline CDR1 and CDR2: SNHLY and FYNNEI. This CDR3 is CASTGLGEQFF. DNA of the CDR3: TGTGCCAGCACTGGACTAGGCGAGCAGTTCTTC. Together with reference TRBV2 and TRBJ2-1, the CDR3 gives the full variable domain: EPEVTQTPSHQVTQMGQEVILRCVPISNHLYFYWYRQILGQKVEFLVSFYNNEISEKSEIFDDQFSVERPDGSNFTLKIRSTKLEDSAMYFCASTGLGEQFFGPGTRLTVL.

This sequence joins TRBV5-1 and TRBJ2-1, with TRBD2 matching over 7 bases. The junction had 8 bases not matched to a gene; V was cut back by 0 bases and J by 5 bases. Germline V gene sequence: CDR1 SGHRS, CDR2 YFSETQ. The CDR3 spans 16 residues. CDR3 DNA: TGCGCCAGCAGCTTGGGACTAGCTCGAAATAACAATGAGCAGTTCTTC. Residues: CASSLGLARNNNEQFF.

This chain links TRBV28 with TRBJ1-5; D not certain. There are 13 residues in the CDR3. The germline V gene encodes CDR1 MDHEN and CDR2 SYDVKM. V lost 2 bases, J lost 4 bases, and 6 bases lay in between. The CDR3 region is CASSLQVNQPQHF. The CDR3 bases are TGTGCCAGCAGTTTACAGGTGAATCAGCCCCAGCATTTT.

The chain carries TRBV2 and TRBJ2-7; D ambiguous. The germline V and J ends were trimmed by 7 bases and 0 bases, with 16 bases remaining between them. The CDR3 has 15 amino acids. Germline V lookup: CDR1 SNHLY, CDR2 FYNNEI. The CDR3 bases are TGTGCCAGCACTCCGGTGGGCCTAAGCTCCTACGAGCAGTACTTC. This encodes CASTPVGLSSYEQYF.

The chain couples TRBV5-1 to TRBJ1-1; TRBD1 agrees at 7 bases. The trim removed 4 bases at V and 6 bases at J, leaving 12 bases unmatched. Germline V gene lookup returns CDR1 SGHRS and CDR2 YFSETQ. The length of the CDR3 is 15 residues. CDR3 sequence: CASSGEQGRLAEAFF. CDR3 DNA: TGCGCCAGCAGCGGAGAACAGGGGAGGCTCGCTGAAGCTTTCTTT. Full variable domain (missing parts from reference TRBV5-1 and TRBJ1-1): KAGVTQTPRYLIKTRGQQVTLSCSPISGHRSVSWYQQTPGQGLQFLFEYFSETQRNKGNFPGRFSGRQFSNSRSEMNVSTLELGDSALYLCASSGEQGRLAEAFFGQGTRLTVV.

The chain recombines TRBV4-1 with TRBJ2-1; 8 bases are shared with TRBD2. CDR3 length equals 17 residues. The V and J ends lost 2 bases and 9 bases, in that order; junction bases with no gene match: 15. CDR1 is MGHRA, CDR2 YSYEKL, per germline. The CDR3 DNA is TGCGCCAGCAGCCAACCGACCGGGACTAGGGCTCGGCGTGAGCAGTTCTTC. It codes for CASSQPTGTRARREQFF.

This chain uses TRBV6-5 with TRBJ1-2; D is possibly TRBD1 (5 bases). From germline, CDR1 is MNHEY and CDR2 SVGAGI. CDR3 length equals 13 residues. V was trimmed by 5 bases and J by 13 bases, leaving 20 bases between them. CDR3 sequence: CASSPRGGSPCTF. CDR3 in DNA: TGTGCCAGCAGTCCCCGGGGGGGATCGCCTTGCACCTTC.

With regard to this clone: A read error may account for a junction end that differs from germline. The V and J genes are TRBV6-5 and TRBJ1-2; D call uncertain. The CDR3 contains 12 residues. Germline CDR1 reads MNHEY; CDR2 reads SVGAGI. The CDR3 DNA reads as TGTGCCAGCAGTTACGAGGGTTATGACTACACCTTC. This gives the protein CASSYEGYDYTF.

The gene calls are TRBV29-1 and TRBJ2-7; TRBD1 might be the D (5 bases). V was clipped by 3 bases and J by 2 bases, with 11 bases between them. Germline CDR1 and CDR2: SQVTM and ANQGSEA. The CDR3 length is 13 residues. CDR3 residues: CSVEGQLPYEQYF. The CDR3 region has the DNA TGCAGCGTTGAGGGGCAGTTACCCTACGAGCAGTACTTC.

Here the CDR3 DNA reads TGCGCCAGCAGCTTCCCAGACAGCTATGGCTACACCTTC. This gives the protein CASSFPDSYGYTF. The rearrangement joins TRBV5-1 to TRBJ1-2; perhaps TRBD1 as D (5 bases). This CDR3 is 13 amino acids long. Germline lookup yields CDR1 SGHRS and CDR2 YFSETQ. The V gene lost 2 bases and the J gene lost 4 bases, with 9 bases spanning the gap. Combining the CDR3 with reference TRBV5-1 and TRBJ1-2 gives the whole variable domain KAGVTQTPRYLIKTRGQQVTLSCSPISGHRSVSWYQQTPGQGLQFLFEYFSETQRNKGNFPGRFSGRQFSNSRSEMNVSTLELGDSALYLCASSFPDSYGYTFGSGTRLTVV.

The chain uses TRBV19 and TRBJ2-7; 9 bases are shared with TRBD1. Germline V gene sequence: CDR1 LNHDA, CDR2 SQIVND (reference sequence). This CDR3 comprises 15 residues. With V trimmed by 3 bases and J by 3 bases, 6 bases remained unmatched. For the CDR3, the DNA is TGTGCCAGTAGTATTCGGGGACAGGGTTACTACGAGCAGTACTTC. Protein product: CASSIRGQGYYEQYF.

The rearrangement links TRBV29-1 to TRBJ1-2; a possible D gene is TRBD1 (6 bases). Trimming stripped 1 base from V and 2 bases from J, with 14 bases between. The CDR3 has 15 amino acids. Germline CDR1 reads SQVTM; CDR2 reads ANQGSEA. CDR3 sequence reads: CSVEGGEGVNYGYTF. The CDR3, as DNA: TGCAGCGTTGAAGGTGGTGAGGGGGTGAACTATGGCTACACCTTC.

The CDR3 spells CASSPFSGGISDTQYF. The DNA of the CDR3 is TGTGCCAGCTCACCATTCAGCGGGGGTATTTCAGATACGCAGTATTTT. The chain couples TRBV18 to TRBJ2-3, with 8 bases matching TRBD2. V was clipped by 2 bases and J by 4 bases; unmatched bases: 8. Germline V lookup: CDR1 KGHSH, CDR2 LQKENI. The CDR3 runs 16 residues.

A few counts support this clone. The chain uses TRBV28 and TRBJ1-5, with 8 positions matching TRBD1. The V segment lost 5 bases and the J segment 5 bases; nucleotides outside the gene matches: 8. The CDR3 has 15 residues. CDR1 and CDR2 from the germline V gene are MDHEN and SYDVKM. Here the CDR3 reads CASSGGTGRYQPQHF. CDR3 bases: TGTGCCAGCAGTGGAGGGACAGGACGGTATCAGCCCCAGCATTTT.

The chain links TRBV4-2 to TRBJ1-6, with unresolved D. CDR1 is LGHNA, CDR2 YNFKEQ, per germline. V was pared by 2 bases and J by 10 bases, with 9 bases between. This CDR3 spans 13 amino acids. CDR3 coding DNA: TGTGCCAGCAGCCAAAACAGCCGCTCACCCCTCCACTTT. Amino acids: CASSQNSRSPLHF.